The TCR beta chain under discussion was sequenced for a study of T cells in Graves' hyperthyroidism and ophthalmopathy. The CDR3 consists of 15 residues. CDR1 and CDR2 (germline): LNHDA, SQIVND (reference sequence). V was clipped by 5 bases and J by 3 bases, with 16 bases between them. This clonotype was detected a few times. When ophthalmopathy did not progress within 18 months, Graves' hyperthyroidism was considered stable. Amplification of TCR beta CDR3 regions was performed using RNA transcripts as template. Carried out on the TCR CDR3, a first-round RT-PCR used the HTBI primer set. TCRdb itself ran the multiplex PCR reads through MiXCR, one entry per CDR3 protein. Of approximately 330,000 distinct CDR3 sequences in the sample, around 23% were seen once.

This TCR came from a woman in her fifties or sixties with Graves' hyperthyroidism. The chain employs TRBV19 and TRBJ2-5; possible D gene TRBD1, 5 bases. The sequencing sample was made of blood. CDR3 sequence (DNA): TGTGCCAGTAGTTCCGCAGGGAAATTGAAAGAGACCCAGTACTTC. Translating it yields CASSSAGKLKETQYF.